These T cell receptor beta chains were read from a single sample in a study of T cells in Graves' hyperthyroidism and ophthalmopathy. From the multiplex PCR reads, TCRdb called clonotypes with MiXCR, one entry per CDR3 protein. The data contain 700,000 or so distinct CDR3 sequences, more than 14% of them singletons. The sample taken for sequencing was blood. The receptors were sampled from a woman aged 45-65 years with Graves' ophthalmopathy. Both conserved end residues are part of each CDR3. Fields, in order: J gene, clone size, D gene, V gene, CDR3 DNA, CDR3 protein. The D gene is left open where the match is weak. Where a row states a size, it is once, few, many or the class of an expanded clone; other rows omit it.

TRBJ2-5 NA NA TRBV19 TGTGCCAGTAGTATGGTCCGGGGATGGGAGACCCAGTACTTC CASSMVRGWETQYF
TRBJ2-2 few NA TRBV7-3 TGTGCCAGCAGCTTAATTTCAGGGGCAGGGGACACCGGGGAGCTGTTTTTT CASSLISGAGDTGELFF
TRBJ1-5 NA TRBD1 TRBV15 TGTGCCACCAGCAGAGGGACAGGGGAACAGCCCCAGCATTTT CATSRGTGEQPQHF
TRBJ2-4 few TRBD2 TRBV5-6 TGTGCCAGCAGCTTGGTCGTTAGCGGGAGTGGGCCCAAAAACATTCAGTACTTC CASSLVVSGSGPKNIQYF
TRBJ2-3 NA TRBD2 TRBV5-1 TGCGCCAGCAGCTTCGCCGGACTAGCGGGAGGGCCAGATACGCAGTATTTT CASSFAGLAGGPDTQYF
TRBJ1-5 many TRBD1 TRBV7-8 TGTGCCAGCAGCCTAGTCGGAGACAGGGGGAAAAGGATGAGCAATCAGCCCCAGCATTTT CASSLVGDRGKRMSNQPQHF
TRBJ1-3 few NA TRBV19 TGTGCCAGTAGGACCCGGGATGTCTCTGGAAACACCATATATTTT CASRTRDVSGNTIYF
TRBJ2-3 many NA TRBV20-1 TGCAGTGCTAGACCCCTAGCTCGTGTAGATACGCAGTATTTT CSARPLARVDTQYF
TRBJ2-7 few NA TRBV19 TGTGCCAGTAGTATATTAGGGACGGATTCCTACGAGCAGTACTTC CASSILGTDSYEQYF
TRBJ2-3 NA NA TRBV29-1 TGCAGCGTTGAAAGGTTTAGGGAGACCCTAGATACGCAGTATTTT CSVERFRETLDTQYF
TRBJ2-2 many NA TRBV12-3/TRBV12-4 TGTGCCAGCAGTTCGACAACGAACACCGGGGAGCTGTTTTTT CASSSTTNTGELFF
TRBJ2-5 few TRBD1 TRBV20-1 TGCAGTGCTAACCGACAGGGGGCTACAGAGACCCAGTACTTC CSANRQGATETQYF
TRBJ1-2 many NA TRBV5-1 TGCGCCAGCAGCTTTATGTCAACAGGAGACTATGGCTACACCTTC CASSFMSTGDYGYTF
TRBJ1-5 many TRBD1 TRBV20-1 TGCAGTGCTAGTCAGTTAGGGGGCTTGGATCAGCCCCAGCATTTT CSASQLGGLDQPQHF
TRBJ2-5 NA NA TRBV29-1 TGCAGCGTTGAAGTGGGGTCGGGGGCCGGGGAGACCCAGTACTTC CSVEVGSGAGETQYF
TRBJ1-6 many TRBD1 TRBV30 TGTGCCAGATCCGGGACAGGCAACAATTCACCCCTCCACTTT CARSGTGNNSPLHF
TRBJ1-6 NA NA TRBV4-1 TGCGCCAGCAGCCAAGATGCCGGAAATAATTCACCCCTCCACTTT CASSQDAGNNSPLHF
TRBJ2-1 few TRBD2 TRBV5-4 TGTGCCAGCAGCTTGGTGGCGCGGGAGAGTGACAATGAGCAGTTCTTC CASSLVARESDNEQFF
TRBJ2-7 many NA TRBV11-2 TGTGCCAGCAGTCATTTACTCACCCGCTACGAGCAGTACTTC CASSHLLTRYEQYF
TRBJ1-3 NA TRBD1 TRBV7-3 TGTGCCAGCAGCTTAACCGGACAGGGTTCTGGAAACACCATATATTTT CASSLTGQGSGNTIYF
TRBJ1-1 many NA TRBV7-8 TGTGCCAGCAGCTCCGGGACCCGGGGCACTGAAGCTTTCTTT CASSSGTRGTEAFF
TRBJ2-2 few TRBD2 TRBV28 TGTGCCCACGGAGGACTAGCGATAGCCGGGGAGCTGTTTTTT CAHGGLAIAGELFF
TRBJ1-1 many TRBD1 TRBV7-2 TGTGCCAGCAGCCCCATCCTCGGACAGGCCGGGATGAACACTGAAGCTTTCTTT CASSPILGQAGMNTEAFF
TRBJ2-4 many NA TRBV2 TGTGCCAGCAGTGAAGCCCCAAGTGTTCAGTACTTC CASSEAPSVQYF
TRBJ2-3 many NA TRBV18 TGTGCCAGCTCATCCGAGGGGGATACGCAGTATTTT CASSSEGDTQYF
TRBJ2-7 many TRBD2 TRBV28 TGTGCCAGCAGTTTAACCGGGACTAGCAGGTTTCGCGAGCAGTACTTC CASSLTGTSRFREQYF
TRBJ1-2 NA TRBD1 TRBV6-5 TGTGCCAGCAGTTACGGCGCCCCTGCAGGGGGCGTCTATGGCTACACCTTC CASSYGAPAGGVYGYTF
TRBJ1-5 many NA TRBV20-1 TGCAGTGCTAGAAGTGGGGCTAGCAATCAGCCCCAGCATTTT CSARSGASNQPQHF
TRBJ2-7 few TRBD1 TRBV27 TGTGCCAGCAGTTTCGGGACAGAACCCACCGAGCAGTACTTC CASSFGTEPTEQYF
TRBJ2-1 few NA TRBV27 TGTGCCAGCAGTCGCTCTAGCATGTCCTACAATGAGCAGTTCTTC CASSRSSMSYNEQFF
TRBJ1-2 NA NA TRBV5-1 TGCGCCAGCAGCTTGGGACAGGATAACTATGGCTACACCTTC CASSLGQDNYGYTF
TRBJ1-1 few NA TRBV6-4 TGTGCGCGTGGGCCCGGGACACCTAACCCAGGGGACACTGAAGCTTTCTTT CARGPGTPNPGDTEAFF
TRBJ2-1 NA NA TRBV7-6 TGTGCCAGCAGCTTTTATCGGGGTGGCAATGAGCAGTTCTTC CASSFYRGGNEQFF
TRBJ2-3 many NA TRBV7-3 TGTGCCAGCACGACGCGGGATAGCACAGATACGCAGTATTTT CASTTRDSTDTQYF
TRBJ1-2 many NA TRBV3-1 TGTGCCAGCAGCCAAGTTGGGGCGACAGAACTCACCAACTATGGCTACACCTTC CASSQVGATELTNYGYTF
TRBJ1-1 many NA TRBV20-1 TGCAGTGCTAGAGATCGGGACGTCTACGGTGAAGCTTTCTTT CSARDRDVYGEAFF
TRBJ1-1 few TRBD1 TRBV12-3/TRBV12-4 TGTGCCAGCAGCCGGGACAGGTTGATTTCTAGGGCTTTCTTT CASSRDRLISRAFF
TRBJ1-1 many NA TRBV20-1 TGCAGTGCTAGTTACAACAGGGTGAACACTGAAGCTTTCTTT CSASYNRVNTEAFF
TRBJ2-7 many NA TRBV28 TGTGCCAGCAGTACGGTAGAGAGCTCCTACGAGCAGTACTTC CASSTVESSYEQYF
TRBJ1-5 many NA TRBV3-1 TGTGCCAGCAGTTCTAACAGGGAAAAGCAGCCCCAGCATTTT CASSSNREKQPQHF
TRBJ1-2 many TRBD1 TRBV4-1 TGCGCCAGCAGCCAAGCTGGACAGGGTGGCACCTTC CASSQAGQGGTF
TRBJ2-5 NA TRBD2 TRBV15 TGTGCCACCAGCAGAAAGACTAGCGGGAGTCGAGAGACCCAGTACTTC CATSRKTSGSRETQYF
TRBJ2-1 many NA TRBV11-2 TGTGCCAGCAGCCAAGGGGTTAGTGGGAAGGTTTCCTACAATGAGCAGTTCTTC CASSQGVSGKVSYNEQFF
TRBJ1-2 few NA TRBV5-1 TGCGCCAGCAGCTTGGAAGGGGACCTCTTCAACAAAGCTAACTATGGCTACACCTTC CASSLEGDLFNKANYGYTF
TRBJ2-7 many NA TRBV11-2 TGTGCCAGCAGCATTCAGGGATTGCGCTACGAGCAGTACTTC CASSIQGLRYEQYF
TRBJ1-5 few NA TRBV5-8 TGTGCCAGCAGACTACCCCAACAATACAGCCCCCAGCATTTT CASRLPQQYSPQHF
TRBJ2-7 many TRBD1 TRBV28 TGTGCCAGCAGTCTGACAGGGGCCTACGAGCAGTACTTC CASSLTGAYEQYF
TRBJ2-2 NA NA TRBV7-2 TGTGCCAGCAGCTTAGGGTTTGGGGAGCTGTTTTTT CASSLGFGELFF
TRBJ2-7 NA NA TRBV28 TGTGCCACAACCCAGGTGGGAGCCTACGAGCAGTACTTC CATTQVGAYEQYF
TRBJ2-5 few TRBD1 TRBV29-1 TGCAGCGTTACAGGGGGGGAGACCCAGTACTTC CSVTGGETQYF
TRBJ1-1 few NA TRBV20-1 TGCAGTGCTATATATCAGGGTCCGAACACTGAAGCTTTCTTT CSAIYQGPNTEAFF
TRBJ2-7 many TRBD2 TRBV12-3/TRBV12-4 TGTGCCAGCAGCCCTAGCGGGAGGGCTCACGAGCAGTACTTC CASSPSGRAHEQYF
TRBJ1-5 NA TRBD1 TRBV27 TGTGCCAGCAGTCCCTACAGGGGACTTAATCCCCAGCATTTT CASSPYRGLNPQHF
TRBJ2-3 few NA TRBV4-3 TGCGCCAGCAGCCAGGGTTCTACGCAGTATTTT CASSQGSTQYF
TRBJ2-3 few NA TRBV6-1 TGTGCCAGCAGTTATGGAGGGTGGGGGCCACTGCATGAGCGGGCAGATACGCAGTATTTT CASSYGGWGPLHERADTQYF
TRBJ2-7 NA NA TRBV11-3 TGTGCCAGCAGCTCCGGTGGGGCTAGCTACGAGCAGTACTTC CASSSGGASYEQYF
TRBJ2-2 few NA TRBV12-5 TGTGCTAGTGGTTTGGTAGGGGGGGACACCGGGGAGCTGTTTTTT CASGLVGGDTGELFF
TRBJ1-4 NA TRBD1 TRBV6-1 TGTGCCAGCGGTACCCGGGACAGGGGTTATGAAAAACTGTTTTTT CASGTRDRGYEKLFF
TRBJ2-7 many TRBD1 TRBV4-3 TGCGCCAGCAGTCGACAGGGGGCGAGGGACGAGCAGTACTTC CASSRQGARDEQYF
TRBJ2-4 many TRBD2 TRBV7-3 TGTGCCAGCAGCCAGGGACTAGCGGGAGGTCAAAACATTCAGTACTTC CASSQGLAGGQNIQYF